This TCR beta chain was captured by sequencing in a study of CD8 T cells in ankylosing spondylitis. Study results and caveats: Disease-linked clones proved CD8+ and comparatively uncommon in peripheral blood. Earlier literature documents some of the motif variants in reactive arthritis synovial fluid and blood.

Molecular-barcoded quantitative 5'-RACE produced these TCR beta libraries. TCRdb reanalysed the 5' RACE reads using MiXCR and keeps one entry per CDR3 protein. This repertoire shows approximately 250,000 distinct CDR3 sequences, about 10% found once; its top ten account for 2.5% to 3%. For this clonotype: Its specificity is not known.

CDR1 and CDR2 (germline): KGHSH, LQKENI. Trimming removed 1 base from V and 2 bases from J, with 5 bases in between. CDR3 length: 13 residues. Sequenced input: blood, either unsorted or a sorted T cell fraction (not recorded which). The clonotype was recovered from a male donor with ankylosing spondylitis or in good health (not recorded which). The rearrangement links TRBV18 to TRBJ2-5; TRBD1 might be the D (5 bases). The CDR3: CASSPRQQETQYF. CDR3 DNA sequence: TGTGCCAGCTCACCACGACAGCAAGAGACCCAGTACTTC.